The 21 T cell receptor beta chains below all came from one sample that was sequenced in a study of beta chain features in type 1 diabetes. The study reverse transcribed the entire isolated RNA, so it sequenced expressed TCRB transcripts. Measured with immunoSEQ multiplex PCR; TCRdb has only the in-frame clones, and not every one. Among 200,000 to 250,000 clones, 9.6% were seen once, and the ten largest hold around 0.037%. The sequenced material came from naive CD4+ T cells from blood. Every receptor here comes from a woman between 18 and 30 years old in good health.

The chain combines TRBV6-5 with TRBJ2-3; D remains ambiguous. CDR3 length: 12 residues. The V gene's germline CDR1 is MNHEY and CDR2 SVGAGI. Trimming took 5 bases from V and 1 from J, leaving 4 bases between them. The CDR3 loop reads CASSTGTDTQYF. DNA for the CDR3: TGTGCCAGCAGTACGGGCACAGATACGCAGTATTTT.

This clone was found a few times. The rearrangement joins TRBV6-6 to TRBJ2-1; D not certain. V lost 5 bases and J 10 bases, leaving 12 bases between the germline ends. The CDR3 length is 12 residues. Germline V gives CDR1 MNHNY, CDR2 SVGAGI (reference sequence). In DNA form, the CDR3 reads TGTGCCAGCAGTCTCGGTACCAACGAGCAGTTCTTC. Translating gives CASSLGTNEQFF.

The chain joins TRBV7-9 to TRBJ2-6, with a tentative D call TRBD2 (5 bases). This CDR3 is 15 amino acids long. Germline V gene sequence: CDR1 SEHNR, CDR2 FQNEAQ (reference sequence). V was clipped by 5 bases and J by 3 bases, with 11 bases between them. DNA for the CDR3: TGTGCCAGCAGCCCCGGGGTAGGTGGGGCCAACGTCCTGACTTTC. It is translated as CASSPGVGGANVLTF.

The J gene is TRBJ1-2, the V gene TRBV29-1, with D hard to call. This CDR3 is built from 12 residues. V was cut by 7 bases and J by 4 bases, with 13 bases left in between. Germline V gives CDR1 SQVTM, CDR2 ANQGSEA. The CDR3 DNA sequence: TGCAGCGGCTCAGGATTCGGCTATGGCTACACCTTC. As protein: CSGSGFGYGYTF.

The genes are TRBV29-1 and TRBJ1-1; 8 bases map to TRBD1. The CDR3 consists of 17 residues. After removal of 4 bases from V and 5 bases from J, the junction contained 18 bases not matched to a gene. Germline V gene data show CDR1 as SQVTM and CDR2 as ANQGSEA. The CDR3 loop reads CSVVPRQGAGVTTEAFF. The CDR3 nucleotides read TGCAGCGTTGTTCCGCGGCAGGGGGCTGGGGTGACGACTGAAGCTTTCTTT.

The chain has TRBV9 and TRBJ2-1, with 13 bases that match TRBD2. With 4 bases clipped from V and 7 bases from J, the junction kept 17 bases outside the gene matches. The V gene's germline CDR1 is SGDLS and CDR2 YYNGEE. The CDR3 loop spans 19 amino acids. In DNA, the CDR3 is TGTGCCAGCAGCCTCGAAGGTCCGGGACTAGCGGGATTTTTGAATGAGCAGTTCTTC. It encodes CASSLEGPGLAGFLNEQFF.

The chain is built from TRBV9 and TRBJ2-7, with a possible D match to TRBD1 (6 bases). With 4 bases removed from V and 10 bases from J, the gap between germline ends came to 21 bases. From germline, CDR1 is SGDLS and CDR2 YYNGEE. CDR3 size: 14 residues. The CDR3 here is CASSPNPQGLGQYF. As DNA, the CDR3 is TGTGCCAGCAGCCCCAACCCACAGGGTCTTGGACAGTACTTC.

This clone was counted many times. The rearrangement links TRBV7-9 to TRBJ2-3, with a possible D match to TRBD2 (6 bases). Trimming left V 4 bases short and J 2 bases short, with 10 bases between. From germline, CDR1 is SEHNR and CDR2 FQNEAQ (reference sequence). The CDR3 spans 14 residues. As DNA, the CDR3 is TGTGCCAGCAGCTGGAGGGACCACACAGATACGCAGTATTTT. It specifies CASSWRDHTDTQYF.

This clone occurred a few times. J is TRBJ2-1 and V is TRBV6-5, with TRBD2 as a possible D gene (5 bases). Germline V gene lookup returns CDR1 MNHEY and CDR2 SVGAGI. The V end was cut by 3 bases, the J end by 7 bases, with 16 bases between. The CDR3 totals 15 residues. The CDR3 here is CASSYSRIGGNEQFF. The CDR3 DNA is TGTGCCAGCAGTTATTCGAGAATAGGAGGTAATGAGCAGTTCTTC.

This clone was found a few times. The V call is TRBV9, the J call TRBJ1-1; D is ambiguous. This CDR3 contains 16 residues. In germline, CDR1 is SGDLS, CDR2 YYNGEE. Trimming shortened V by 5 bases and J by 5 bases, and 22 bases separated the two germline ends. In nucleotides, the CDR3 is TGTGCCAGCAGACCTCGAGTGGAACAACGGGAGACTGAAGCTTTCTTT. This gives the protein CASRPRVEQRETEAFF.

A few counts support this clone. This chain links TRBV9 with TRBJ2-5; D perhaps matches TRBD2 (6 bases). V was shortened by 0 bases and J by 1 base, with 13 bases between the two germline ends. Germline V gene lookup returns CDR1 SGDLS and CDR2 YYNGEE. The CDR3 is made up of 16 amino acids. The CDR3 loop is CASSVAGETLQETQYF. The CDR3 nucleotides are TGTGCCAGCAGCGTAGCGGGGGAGACCCTCCAAGAGACCCAGTACTTC.

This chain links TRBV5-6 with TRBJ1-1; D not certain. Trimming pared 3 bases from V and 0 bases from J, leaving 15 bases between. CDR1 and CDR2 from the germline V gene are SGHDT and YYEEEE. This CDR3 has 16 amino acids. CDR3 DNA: TGTGCCAGCAGCTCCCGCTTCCGAGGGATGAACACTGAAGCTTTCTTT. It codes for CASSSRFRGMNTEAFF. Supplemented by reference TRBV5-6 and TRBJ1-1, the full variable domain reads DAGVTQSPTHLIKTRGQQVTLRCSPKSGHDTVSWYQQALGQGPQFIFQYYEEEERQRGNFPDRFSGHQFPNYSSELNVNALLLGDSALYLCASSSRFRGMNTEAFFGQGTRLTVV.

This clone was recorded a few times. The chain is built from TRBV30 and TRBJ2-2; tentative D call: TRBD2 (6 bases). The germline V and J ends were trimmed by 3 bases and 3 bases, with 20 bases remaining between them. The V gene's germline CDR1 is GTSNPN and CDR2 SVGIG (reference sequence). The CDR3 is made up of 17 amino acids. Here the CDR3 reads CAWSQPKGRGYTGELFF. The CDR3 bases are TGTGCCTGGAGCCAACCGAAGGGGCGGGGCTACACCGGGGAGCTGTTTTTT.

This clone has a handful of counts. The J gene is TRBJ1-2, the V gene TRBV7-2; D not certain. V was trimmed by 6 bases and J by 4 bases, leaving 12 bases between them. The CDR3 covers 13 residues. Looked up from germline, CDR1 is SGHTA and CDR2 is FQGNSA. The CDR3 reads CASREPPSYGYTF. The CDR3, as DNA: TGTGCCAGCAGAGAGCCCCCGTCCTATGGCTACACCTTC.

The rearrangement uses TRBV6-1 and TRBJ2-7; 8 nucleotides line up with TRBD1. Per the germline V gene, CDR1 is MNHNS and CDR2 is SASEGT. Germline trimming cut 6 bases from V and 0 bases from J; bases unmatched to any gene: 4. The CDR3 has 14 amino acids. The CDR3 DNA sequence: TGTGCCAGCAGAACCGGACAGGGCTCCTACGAGCAGTACTTC. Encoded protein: CASRTGQGSYEQYF.

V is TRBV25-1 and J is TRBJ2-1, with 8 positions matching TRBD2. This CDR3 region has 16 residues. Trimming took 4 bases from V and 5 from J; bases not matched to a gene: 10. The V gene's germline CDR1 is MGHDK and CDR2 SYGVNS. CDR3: CASSAKASGGNNEQFF. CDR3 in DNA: TGTGCCAGCAGTGCTAAAGCGAGCGGGGGTAACAATGAGCAGTTCTTC.

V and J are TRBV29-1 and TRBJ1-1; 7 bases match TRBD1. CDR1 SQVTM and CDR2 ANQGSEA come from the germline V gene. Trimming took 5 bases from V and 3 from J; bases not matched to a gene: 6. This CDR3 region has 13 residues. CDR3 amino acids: CSVFSGGYTEAFF. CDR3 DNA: TGCAGCGTTTTTTCAGGGGGGTACACTGAAGCTTTCTTT.

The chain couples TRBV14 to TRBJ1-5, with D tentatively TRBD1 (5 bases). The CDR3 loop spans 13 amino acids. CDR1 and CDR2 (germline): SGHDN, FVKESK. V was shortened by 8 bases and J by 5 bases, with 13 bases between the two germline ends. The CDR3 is CASASRVDQPQHF. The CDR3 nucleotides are TGTGCCAGCGCTTCCAGGGTAGATCAGCCCCAGCATTTT.

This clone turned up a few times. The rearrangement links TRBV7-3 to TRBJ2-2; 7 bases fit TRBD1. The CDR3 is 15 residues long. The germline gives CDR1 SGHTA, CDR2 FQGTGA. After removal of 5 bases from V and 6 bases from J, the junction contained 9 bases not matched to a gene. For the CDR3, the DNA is TGTGCCAGCAGCCTTACTGCACAGGGGTCCGGGGAGCTGTTTTTT. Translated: CASSLTAQGSGELFF.

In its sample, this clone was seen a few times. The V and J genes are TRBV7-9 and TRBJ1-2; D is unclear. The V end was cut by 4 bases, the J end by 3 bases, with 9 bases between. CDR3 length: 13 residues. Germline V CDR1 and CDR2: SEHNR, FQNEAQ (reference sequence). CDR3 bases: TGTGCCAGCAGCTACGGGTCGGACTATGGCTACACCTTC. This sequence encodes CASSYGSDYGYTF.

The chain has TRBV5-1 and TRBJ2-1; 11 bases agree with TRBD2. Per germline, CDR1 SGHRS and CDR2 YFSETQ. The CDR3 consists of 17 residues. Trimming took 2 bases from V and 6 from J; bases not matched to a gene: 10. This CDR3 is CASSLSPTSGIGNEQFF. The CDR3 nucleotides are TGCGCCAGCAGCTTATCTCCGACTAGCGGGATAGGCAATGAGCAGTTCTTC. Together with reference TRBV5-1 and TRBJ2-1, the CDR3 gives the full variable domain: KAGVTQTPRYLIKTRGQQVTLSCSPISGHRSVSWYQQTPGQGLQFLFEYFSETQRNKGNFPGRFSGRQFSNSRSEMNVSTLELGDSALYLCASSLSPTSGIGNEQFFGPGTRLTVL.